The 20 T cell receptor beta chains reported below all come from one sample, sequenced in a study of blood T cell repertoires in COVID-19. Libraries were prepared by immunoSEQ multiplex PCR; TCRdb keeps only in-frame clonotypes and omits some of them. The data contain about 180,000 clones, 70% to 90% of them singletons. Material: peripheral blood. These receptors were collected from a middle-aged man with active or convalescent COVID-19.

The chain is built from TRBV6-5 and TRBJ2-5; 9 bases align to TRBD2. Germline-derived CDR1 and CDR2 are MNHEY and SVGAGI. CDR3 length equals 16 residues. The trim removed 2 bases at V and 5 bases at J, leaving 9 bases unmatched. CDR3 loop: CASSYGLAGPGETQYF. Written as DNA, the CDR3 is TGTGCCAGCAGTTACGGCCTAGCGGGGCCTGGGGAGACCCAGTACTTC.

The DNA for the CDR3 is TGTGCCAGCAGTGCGGGGGGGCAGGTTCAGCCCCAGCATTTT. It codes for CASSAGGQVQPQHF. This chain joins TRBV2 and TRBJ1-5; D may be TRBD1 (6 bases). The germline CDR1 and CDR2 sequences are SNHLY and FYNNEI. V lost 4 bases and J 6 bases, leaving 13 bases between the germline ends. This CDR3 is built from 14 residues.

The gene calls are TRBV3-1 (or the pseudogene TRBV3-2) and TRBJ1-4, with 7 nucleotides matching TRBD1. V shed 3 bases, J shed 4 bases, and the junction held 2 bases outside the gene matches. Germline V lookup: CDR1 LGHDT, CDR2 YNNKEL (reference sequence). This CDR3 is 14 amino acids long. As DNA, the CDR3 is TGTGCCAGCAGCCAGGACAGGCTTAATGAAAAACTGTTTTTT. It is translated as CASSQDRLNEKLFF.

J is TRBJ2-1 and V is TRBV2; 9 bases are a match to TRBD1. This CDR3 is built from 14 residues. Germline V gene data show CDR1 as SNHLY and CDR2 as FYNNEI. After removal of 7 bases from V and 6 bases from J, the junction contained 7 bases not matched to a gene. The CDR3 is CASKLRQGVNEQFF. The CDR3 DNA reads TGTGCCAGCAAGTTGCGACAGGGGGTCAATGAGCAGTTCTTC.

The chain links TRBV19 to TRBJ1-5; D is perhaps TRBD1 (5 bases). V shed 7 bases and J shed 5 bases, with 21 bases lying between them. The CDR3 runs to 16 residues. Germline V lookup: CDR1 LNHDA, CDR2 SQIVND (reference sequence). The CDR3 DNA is TGTGCCAGTACTCTGGGGGGAGGTTTTTCGTATCAGCCCCAGCATTTT. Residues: CASTLGGGFSYQPQHF.

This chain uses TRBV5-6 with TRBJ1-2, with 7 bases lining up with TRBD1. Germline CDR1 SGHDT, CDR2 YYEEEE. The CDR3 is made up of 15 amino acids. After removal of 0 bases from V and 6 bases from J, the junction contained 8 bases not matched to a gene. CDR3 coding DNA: TGTGCCAGCAGCTTGGAAATGGCAGGGGGTCATGGCTACACCTTC. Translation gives CASSLEMAGGHGYTF.

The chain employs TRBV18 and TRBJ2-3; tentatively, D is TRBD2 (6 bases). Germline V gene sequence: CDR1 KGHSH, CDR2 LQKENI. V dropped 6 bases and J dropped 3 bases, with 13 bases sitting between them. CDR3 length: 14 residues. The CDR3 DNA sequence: TGTGCCAGCTCGCGGGGTGCGGGGACAGATACGCAGTATTTT. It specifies CASSRGAGTDTQYF. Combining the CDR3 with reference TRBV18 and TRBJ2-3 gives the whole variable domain NAGVMQNPRHLVRRRGQEARLRCSPMKGHSHVYWYRQLPEEGLKFMVYLQKENIIDESGMPKERFSAEFPKEGPSILRIQQVVRGDSAAYFCASSRGAGTDTQYFGPGTRLTVL.

The CDR3 sequence: CASSLYRGNEQFF. The CDR3 nucleotides read TGTGCCAGCAGCTTATATAGGGGGAATGAGCAGTTCTTC. This chain connects TRBV7-2 to TRBJ2-1; D may be TRBD1 (6 bases). V lost 2 bases and J lost 7, with 9 bases in between. This CDR3 comprises 13 residues. Germline V CDR1 and CDR2: SGHTA, FQGNSA. The full variable domain, in which reference TRBV7-2 and TRBJ2-1 provide the parts outside the CDR3, is GAGVSQSPSNKVTEKGKDVELRCDPISGHTALYWYRQSLGQGLEFLIYFQGNSAPDKSGLPSDRFSAERTGGSVSTLTIQRTQQEDSAVYLCASSLYRGNEQFFGPGTRLTVL.

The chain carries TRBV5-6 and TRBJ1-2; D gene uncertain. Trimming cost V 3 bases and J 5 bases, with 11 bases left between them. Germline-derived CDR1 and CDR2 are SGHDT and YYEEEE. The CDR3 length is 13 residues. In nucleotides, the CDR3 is TGTGCCAGCAGCTCGGGTCCTACGTATGGCTACACCTTC. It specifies CASSSGPTYGYTF.

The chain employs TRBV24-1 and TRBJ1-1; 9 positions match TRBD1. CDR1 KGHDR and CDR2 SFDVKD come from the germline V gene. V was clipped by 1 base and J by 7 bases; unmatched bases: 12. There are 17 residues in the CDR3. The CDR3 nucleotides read TGTGCCACCAGTGATTTTGGCGCCGACAGGGGGGAGGATGAAGCTTTCTTT. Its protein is CATSDFGADRGEDEAFF.

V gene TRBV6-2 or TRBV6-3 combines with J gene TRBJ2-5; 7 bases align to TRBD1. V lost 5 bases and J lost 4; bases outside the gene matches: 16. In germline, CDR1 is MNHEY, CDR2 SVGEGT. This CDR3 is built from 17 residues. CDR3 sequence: CASSTPTPDREGETQYF. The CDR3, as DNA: TGTGCCAGCAGTACCCCAACTCCCGACAGGGAAGGAGAGACCCAGTACTTC.

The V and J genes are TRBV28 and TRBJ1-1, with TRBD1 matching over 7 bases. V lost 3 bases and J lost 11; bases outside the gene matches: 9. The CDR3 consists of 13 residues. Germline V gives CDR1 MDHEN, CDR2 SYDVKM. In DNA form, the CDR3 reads TGTGCCAGCAGTTTGGAAAGGGGGCTAGGGGCTTTCTTT. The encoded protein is CASSLERGLGAFF.

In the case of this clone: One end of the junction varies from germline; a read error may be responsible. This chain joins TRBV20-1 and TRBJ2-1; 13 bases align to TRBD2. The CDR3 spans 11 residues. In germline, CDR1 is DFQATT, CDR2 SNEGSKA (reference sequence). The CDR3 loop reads CSAEGLAGRVF. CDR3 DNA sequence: TGCAGTGCTGAGGGACTAGCGGGGAGGGTCTTC.

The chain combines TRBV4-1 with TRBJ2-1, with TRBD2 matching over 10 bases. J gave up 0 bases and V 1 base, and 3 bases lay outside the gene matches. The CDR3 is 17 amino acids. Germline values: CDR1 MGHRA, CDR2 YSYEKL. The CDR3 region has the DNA TGCGCCAGCAGCCAAGCTCCTAGCGGGAGCTCCTACAATGAGCAGTTCTTC. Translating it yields CASSQAPSGSSYNEQFF.

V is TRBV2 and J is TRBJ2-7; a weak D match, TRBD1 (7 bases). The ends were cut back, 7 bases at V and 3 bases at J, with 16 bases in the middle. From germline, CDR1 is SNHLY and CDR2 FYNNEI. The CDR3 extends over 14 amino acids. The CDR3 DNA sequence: TGTGCCAGCAAGCAGGGGGAGGCCGTCTACGAGCAGTACTTC. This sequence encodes CASKQGEAVYEQYF.

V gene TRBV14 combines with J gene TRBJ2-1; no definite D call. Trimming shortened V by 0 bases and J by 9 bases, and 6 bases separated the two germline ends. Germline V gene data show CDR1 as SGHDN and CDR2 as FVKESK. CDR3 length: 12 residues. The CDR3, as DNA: TGTGCCAGCAGCCAAGATTACGGTGAGCAGTTCTTC. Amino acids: CASSQDYGEQFF.

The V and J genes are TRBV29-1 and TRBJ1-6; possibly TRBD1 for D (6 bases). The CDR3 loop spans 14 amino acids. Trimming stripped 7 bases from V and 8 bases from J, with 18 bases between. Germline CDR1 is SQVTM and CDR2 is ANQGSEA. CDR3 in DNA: TGCAGCGCACAGGGATCGGGCAAACATTCACCCCTCCACTTT. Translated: CSAQGSGKHSPLHF.

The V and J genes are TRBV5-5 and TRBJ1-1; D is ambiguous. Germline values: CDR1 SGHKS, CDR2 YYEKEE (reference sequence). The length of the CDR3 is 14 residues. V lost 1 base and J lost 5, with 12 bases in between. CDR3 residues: CASSLIIGRTEAFF. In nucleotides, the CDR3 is TGTGCCAGCAGCTTGATAATTGGGAGGACTGAAGCTTTCTTT.

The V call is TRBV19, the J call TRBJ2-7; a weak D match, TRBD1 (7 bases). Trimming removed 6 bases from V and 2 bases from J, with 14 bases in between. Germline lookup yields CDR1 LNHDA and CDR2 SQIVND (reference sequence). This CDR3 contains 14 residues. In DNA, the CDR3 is TGTGCCAGTAGCCTGGGGGGACAGACCTACGAGCAGTACTTC. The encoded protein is CASSLGGQTYEQYF.

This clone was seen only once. The chain's CDR3 is CASSFTGVIYNEQFF. Written as DNA, the CDR3 is TGTGCCAGCAGCTTCACAGGGGTTATCTACAATGAGCAGTTCTTC. V gene TRBV11-2 combines with J gene TRBJ2-1, with 7 nucleotides matching TRBD1. CDR1 SGHAT and CDR2 FQNNGV come from the germline V gene. Germline trimming cut 3 bases from V and 3 bases from J; bases unmatched to any gene: 5. There are 15 residues in the CDR3.